This paragraph reports one T cell receptor beta chain. Antigen unknown. The study ran its PCR with 60 Vbeta and 13 Jbeta primers. TCRdb's copy holds only in-frame clones and misses some; the assay was immunoSEQ multiplex PCR. This sample carries 140,000 to 150,000 clones, about 74% of them seen once, and the ten largest clones take around 13%. CDR3 size: 14 residues. Germline assignment: CDR1 KGHSH and CDR2 LQKENI. The record originates from a study of cytomegalovirus exposure and HLA in healthy donors. Study-wide results and caveats: Cytomegalovirus-associated status was assigned to some 160 TCR beta chains.

The source is a man aged 35 to 55 in good health and CMV-seropositive. The sample consisted of PBMCs. This chain connects TRBV18 to TRBJ2-5, with 8 positions matching TRBD2. TRBJ2-7 explains the end of the DNA better; the J call may be wrong. CDR3 residues: CASSPGLAGSEQYF. The CDR3 nucleotides are TGTGCCAGCTCACCCGGACTAGCTGGGTCCGAGCAGTACTTC.